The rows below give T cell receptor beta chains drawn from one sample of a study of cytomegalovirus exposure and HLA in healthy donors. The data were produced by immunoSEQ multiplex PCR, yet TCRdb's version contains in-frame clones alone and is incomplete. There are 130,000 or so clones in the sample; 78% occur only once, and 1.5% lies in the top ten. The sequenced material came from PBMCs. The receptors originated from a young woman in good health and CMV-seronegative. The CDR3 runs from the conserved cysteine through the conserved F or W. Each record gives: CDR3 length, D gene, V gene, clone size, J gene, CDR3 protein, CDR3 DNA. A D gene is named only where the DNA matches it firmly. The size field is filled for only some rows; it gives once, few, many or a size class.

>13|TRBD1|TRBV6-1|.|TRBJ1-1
CATPTGVNTEAFF
TGTGCCACCCCGACAGGGGTGAACACTGAAGCTTTCTTT
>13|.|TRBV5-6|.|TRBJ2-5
CASSLGSQETQYF
TGTGCCAGCAGCTTGGGCAGCCAAGAGACCCAGTACTTC
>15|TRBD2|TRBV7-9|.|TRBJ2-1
CASSLAGGPYNEQFF
TGTGCCAGCAGCTTAGCGGGAGGGCCATACAATGAGCAGTTCTTC
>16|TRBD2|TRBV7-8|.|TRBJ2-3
CASSPRLAGGPYTQYF
TGTGCCAGCAGTCCTAGACTAGCGGGAGGGCCTTATACGCAGTATTTT
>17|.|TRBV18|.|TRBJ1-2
CASSPTGTTTWDYGYTF
TGTGCCAGCTCACCGACCGGGACAACTACATGGGACTATGGCTACACCTTC
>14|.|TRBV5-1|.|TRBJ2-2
CASSFTGNTGELFF
TGCGCCAGCAGCTTTACAGGGAACACCGGGGAGCTGTTTTTT
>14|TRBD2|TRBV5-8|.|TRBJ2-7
CASSPPGLAGGQVF
TGTGCCAGCAGTCCCCCGGGACTAGCGGGAGGGCAGGTCTTC
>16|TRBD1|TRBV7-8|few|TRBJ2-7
CASSLPRDRPIYEQYF
TGTGCCAGCAGCTTACCCCGGGACAGGCCAATATACGAGCAGTACTTC
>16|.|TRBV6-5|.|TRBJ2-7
CASSYYYGLSDYEQYF
TGTGCCAGCAGCTACTACTATGGACTATCAGACTACGAGCAGTACTTC
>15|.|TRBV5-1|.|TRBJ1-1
CASSWPETRGAEAFF
TGCGCCAGCAGCTGGCCCGAAACCCGGGGGGCTGAAGCTTTCTTT
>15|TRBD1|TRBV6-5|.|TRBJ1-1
CASSYGTGLNTEAFF
TGTGCCAGCAGTTACGGGACAGGGCTGAACACTGAAGCTTTCTTT
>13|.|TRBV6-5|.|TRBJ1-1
CASRRGGNTEAFF
TGTGCCAGCAGAAGAGGGGGGAACACTGAAGCTTTCTTT
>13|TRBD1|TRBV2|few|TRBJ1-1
CASDRDPNTEAFF
TGTGCCAGCGACAGGGATCCGAACACTGAAGCTTTCTTT
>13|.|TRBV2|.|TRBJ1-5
CASSGSSGQPQHF
TGTGCCAGCAGTGGATCGTCAGGACAGCCCCAGCATTTT
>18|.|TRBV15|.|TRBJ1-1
CATSRAPLSTGNSAEAFF
TGTGCCACCAGCAGAGCCCCACTCTCAACAGGGAATTCGGCTGAAGCTTTCTTT
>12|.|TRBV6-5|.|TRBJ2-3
CASSNVRDTQYF
TGTGCCAGCAGTAATGTCCGGGATACGCAGTATTTT
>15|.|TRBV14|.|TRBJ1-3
CASSQSRDFGNTIYF
TGTGCCAGCAGCCAATCCCGGGACTTCGGAAACACCATATATTTT
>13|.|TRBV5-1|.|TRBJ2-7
CASSSGRNYEQYF
TGCGCCAGCAGCTCGGGGAGAAACTACGAGCAGTACTTC
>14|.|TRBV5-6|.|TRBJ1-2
CASSPGRVHYGYTF
TGTGCCAGCAGCCCTGGGAGGGTCCACTATGGCTACACCTTC
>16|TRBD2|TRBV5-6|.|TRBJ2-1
CASSLGAGGSYNEQFF
TGTGCCAGCAGCTTGGGGGCGGGAGGGTCCTACAATGAGCAGTTCTTC
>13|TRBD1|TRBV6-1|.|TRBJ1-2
CASIPGQAYGYTF
TGTGCCAGCATCCCGGGACAGGCCTATGGCTACACCTTC
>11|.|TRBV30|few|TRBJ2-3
CACLGADTQYF
TGTGCCTGCCTAGGGGCCGATACGCAGTATTTT
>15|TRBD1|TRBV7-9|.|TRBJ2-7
CASSRRTGRSHEQYF
TGTGCCAGCAGCCGAAGGACAGGGAGGTCCCACGAGCAGTACTTC
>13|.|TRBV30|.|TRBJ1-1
CAWDKDGRTEAFF
TGTGCCTGGGATAAAGACGGGAGGACTGAAGCTTTCTTT
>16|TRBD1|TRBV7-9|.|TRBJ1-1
CASSLTGQVLNTEAFF
TGTGCCAGCAGCTTGACGGGACAGGTTTTGAACACTGAAGCTTTCTTT
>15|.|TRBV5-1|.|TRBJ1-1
CASSLAGAGAGGAFF
TGCGCCAGCAGCTTGGCAGGCGCGGGGGCGGGGGGAGCTTTCTTT
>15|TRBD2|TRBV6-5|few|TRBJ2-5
CASSGGVAGEETQYF
TGTGCCAGCAGTGGGGGAGTAGCGGGGGAAGAGACCCAGTACTTC
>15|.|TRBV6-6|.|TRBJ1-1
CASSYDRRVNTEAFF
TGTGCCAGCAGTTACGACAGGCGGGTGAACACTGAAGCTTTCTTT
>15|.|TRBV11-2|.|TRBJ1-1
CASSPREGRNTEAFF
TGTGCCAGCAGCCCCCGGGAGGGCAGGAACACTGAAGCTTTCTTT
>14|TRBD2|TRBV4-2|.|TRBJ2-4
CASSQDTSGGIQYF
TGTGCCAGCAGCCAAGACACTAGCGGGGGAATTCAGTACTTC
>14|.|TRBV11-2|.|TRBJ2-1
CASSGGTDYNEQFF
TGTGCCAGCAGCGGGGGGACGGACTACAATGAGCAGTTCTTC
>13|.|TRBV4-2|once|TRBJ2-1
CASSQELRNEQFF
TGTGCCAGCAGCCAAGAGCTCCGGAATGAGCAGTTCTTC
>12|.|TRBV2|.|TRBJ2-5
CASSEAGVEQYF
TGTGCCAGCAGTGAAGCAGGGGTAGAGCAGTACTTC
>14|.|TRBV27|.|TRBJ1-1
CASSFAGGGTEAFF
TGTGCCAGCAGTTTTGCGGGGGGAGGCACTGAAGCTTTCTTT
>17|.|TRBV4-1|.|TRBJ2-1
CASSQAASGLFYNEQFF
TGCGCCAGCAGCCAAGCGGCCAGCGGCCTTTTCTACAATGAGCAGTTCTTC
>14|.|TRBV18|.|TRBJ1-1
CASSPGEDASEAFF
TGTGCCAGCTCACCAGGAGAAGACGCCTCGGAAGCTTTCTTT
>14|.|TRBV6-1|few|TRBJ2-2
CAGSSGDITGELFF
TGTGCCGGAAGCTCGGGGGATATCACCGGGGAGCTGTTTTTT
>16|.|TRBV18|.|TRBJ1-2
CASSPSIRGAIYGYTF
TGTGCCAGCTCACCATCCATAAGGGGCGCCATCTATGGCTACACCTTC
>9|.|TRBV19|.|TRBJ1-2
CASSISSHF
TGTGCCAGTAGTATTTCTAGCCACTTC
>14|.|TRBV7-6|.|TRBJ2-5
CASSLVTESETQYF
TGTGCCAGCAGCTTAGTCACTGAATCAGAGACCCAGTACTTC
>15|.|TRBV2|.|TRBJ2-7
CASSEFRQGFYEQYF
TGTGCCAGCAGTGAATTCCGGCAGGGTTTTTACGAGCAGTACTTC
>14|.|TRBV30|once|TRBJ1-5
CAWSVPGRVSPQHF
TGTGCCTGGAGTGTGCCGGGGAGGGTTTCGCCCCAGCATTTT
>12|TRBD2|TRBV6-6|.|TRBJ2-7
CASQAGSYEQYF
TGTGCCAGTCAAGCGGGGTCCTACGAGCAGTACTTC
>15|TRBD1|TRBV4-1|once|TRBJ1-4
CASSHQGAYNEKLFF
TGCGCCAGCAGCCACCAGGGGGCGTATAATGAAAAACTGTTTTTT
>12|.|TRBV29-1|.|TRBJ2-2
CSVGHGTGELFF
TGCAGCGTCGGACACGGCACCGGGGAGCTGTTTTTT
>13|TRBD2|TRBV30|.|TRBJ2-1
CAWSVTSGQRPFF
TGTGCCTGGAGTGTAACTAGCGGACAAAGACCGTTCTTC
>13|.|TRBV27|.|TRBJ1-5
CASSLRQRQPQHF
TGTGCCAGCAGTTTAAGGCAGAGGCAGCCCCAGCATTTT
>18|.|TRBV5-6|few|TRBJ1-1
CASSPGGQVGPLNTEAFF
TGTGCCAGCAGCCCTGGCGGGCAAGTTGGACCTTTGAACACTGAAGCTTTCTTT